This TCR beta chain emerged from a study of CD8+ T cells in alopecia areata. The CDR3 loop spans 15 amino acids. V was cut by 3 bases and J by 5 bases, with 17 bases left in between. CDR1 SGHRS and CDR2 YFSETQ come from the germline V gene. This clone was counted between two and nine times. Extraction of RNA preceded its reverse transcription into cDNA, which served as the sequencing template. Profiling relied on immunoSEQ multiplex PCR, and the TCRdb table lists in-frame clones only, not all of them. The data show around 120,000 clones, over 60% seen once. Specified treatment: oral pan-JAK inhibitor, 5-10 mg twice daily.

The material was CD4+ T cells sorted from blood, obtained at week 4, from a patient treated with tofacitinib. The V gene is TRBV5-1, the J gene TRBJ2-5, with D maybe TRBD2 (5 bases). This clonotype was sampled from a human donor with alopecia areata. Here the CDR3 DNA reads TGCGCCAGCAGCTGGCCCGCCGCGGGTCGGGAGACCCAGTACTTC. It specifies CASSWPAAGRETQYF.